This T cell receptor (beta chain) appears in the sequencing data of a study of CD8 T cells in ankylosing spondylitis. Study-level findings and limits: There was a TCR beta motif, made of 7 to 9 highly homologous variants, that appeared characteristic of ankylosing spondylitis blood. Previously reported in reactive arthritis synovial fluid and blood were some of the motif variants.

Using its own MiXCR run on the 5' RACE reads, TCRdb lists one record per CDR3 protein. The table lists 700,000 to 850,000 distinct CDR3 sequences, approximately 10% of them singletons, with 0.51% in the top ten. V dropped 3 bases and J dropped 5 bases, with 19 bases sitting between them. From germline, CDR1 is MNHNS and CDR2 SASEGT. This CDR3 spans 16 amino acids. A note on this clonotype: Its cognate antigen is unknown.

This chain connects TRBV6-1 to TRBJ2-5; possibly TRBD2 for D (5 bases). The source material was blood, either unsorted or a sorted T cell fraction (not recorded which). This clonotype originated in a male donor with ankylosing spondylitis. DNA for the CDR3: TGTGCCAGCAGTGAGCGGCGGGCGCCCGTGGGGGAGACCCAGTACTTC. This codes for CASSERRAPVGETQYF.